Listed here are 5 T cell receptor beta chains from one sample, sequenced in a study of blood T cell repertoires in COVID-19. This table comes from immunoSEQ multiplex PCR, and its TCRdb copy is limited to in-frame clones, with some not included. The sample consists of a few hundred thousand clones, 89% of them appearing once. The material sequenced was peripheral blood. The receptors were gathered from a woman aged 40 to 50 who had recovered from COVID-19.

The CDR3 coding sequence is TGTGCCAGCAGCCACACTACGGACACTGAAGCTTTCTTT. This codes for CASSHTTDTEAFF. The chain is built from TRBV7-3 and TRBJ1-1, with no clear D. This CDR3 has 13 residues. Between the trimmed V and J ends, which lost 5 bases and 3 bases, there was a span of 10 bases. Looked up from germline, CDR1 is SGHTA and CDR2 is FQGTGA.

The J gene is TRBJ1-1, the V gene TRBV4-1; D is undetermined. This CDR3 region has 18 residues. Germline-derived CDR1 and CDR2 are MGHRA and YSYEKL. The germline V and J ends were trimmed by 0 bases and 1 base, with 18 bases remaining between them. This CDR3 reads CASSQDVDSAGTNTEAFF. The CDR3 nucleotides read TGCGCCAGCAGCCAAGATGTGGATAGTGCAGGAACGAACACTGAAGCTTTCTTT.

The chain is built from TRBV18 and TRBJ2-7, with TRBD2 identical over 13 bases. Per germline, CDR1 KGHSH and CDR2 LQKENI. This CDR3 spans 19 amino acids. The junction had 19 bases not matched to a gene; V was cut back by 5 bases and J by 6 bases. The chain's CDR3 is CASSGFPRVGLAGVGEQYV. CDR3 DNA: TGTGCCAGCTCAGGTTTCCCGCGAGTAGGACTAGCGGGAGTTGGCGAGCAGTACGTC.

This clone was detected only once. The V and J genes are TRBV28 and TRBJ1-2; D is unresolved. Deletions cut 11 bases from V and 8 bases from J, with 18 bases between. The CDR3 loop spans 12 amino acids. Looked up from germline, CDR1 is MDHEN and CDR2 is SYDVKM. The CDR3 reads CASGGLLRGYTF. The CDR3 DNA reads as TGTGCCTCGGGAGGACTCCTGAGGGGCTACACCTTC.

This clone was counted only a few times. The CDR3 sequence: CASSSSNRGNSPLHF. In DNA, the CDR3 is TGTGCCAGCAGTTCGAGCAACAGGGGAAATTCACCCCTCCACTTT. The rearrangement links TRBV27 to TRBJ1-6, with TRBD1 identical over 7 bases. The germline V gene has CDR1 MNHEY and CDR2 SMNVEV (reference sequence). This CDR3 has 15 amino acids. V trimming: 4 bases; J trimming: 7 bases; junction bases outside the gene matches: 7.